The 19 T cell receptor beta chains presented below share a single source sample, sequenced in a study of radiation and T cells in renal cell carcinoma. Method: immunoSEQ multiplex PCR; TCRdb's copy keeps in-frame clones and lacks some. Of about 76,000 clones listed, 80% to 90% are singletons. This sample's time point: blood 4 weeks post-SBRT, at nephrectomy. Sample treatment: 15 Gy SBRT to primary tumor, nephrectomy 4 weeks later. The sample consisted of blood, taken from a patient whose treatment included radiotherapy and nephrectomy. Receptors were obtained from a woman aged 70 to 79 with renal cell carcinoma.

This chain links TRBV18 with TRBJ2-1; D tentatively reads TRBD1 or TRBD2 (5 bases each). Trimming removed 0 bases at V and 6 bases at J, with 15 bases between. Germline CDR1 is KGHSH and CDR2 is LQKENI. The CDR3 covers 16 residues. The DNA for the CDR3 is TGTGCCAGCTCACCACCGGTTCAGGGAAGCGGCAATGAGCAGTTCTTC. Its protein product is CASSPPVQGSGNEQFF.

Concerning this clone: One end of the junction is discordant with germline, which a read error may explain. The gene calls are TRBV4-2 and TRBJ2-7; TRBD2 aligns across 10 bases. The CDR3 runs 15 residues. Germline V gene sequence: CDR1 LGHNA, CDR2 YNFKEQ. For the CDR3, the DNA is TGTGCCAGCAGCCAAGGGGGAGGAACTAGCGGGGCGAACTGGTTC. This translates into CASSQGGGTSGANWF.

The rearrangement joins TRBV7-2 to TRBJ2-7; 7 bases line up with TRBD1. The CDR3 consists of 15 residues. In germline, CDR1 is SGHTA, CDR2 FQGNSA. After removal of 2 bases from V and 3 bases from J, the junction contained 7 bases not matched to a gene. The CDR3 bases are TGTGCCAGCAGCTTATACAGGGACAGAAACTACGAGCAGTACTTC. Its protein product is CASSLYRDRNYEQYF.

Turning to this clone: Other nucleotide sequences in the sample specify the same CDR3. The chain uses TRBV20-1 and TRBJ1-2; 7 bases line up with TRBD1. Losses at the gene ends were 5 bases for V and 7 bases for J; bases not matched to a gene: 4. This CDR3 contains 11 residues. Germline loops: CDR1 DFQATT, CDR2 SNEGSKA (reference sequence). The CDR3 sequence: CSAGQGGGYTF. In DNA form, the CDR3 reads TGCAGTGCTGGTCAGGGGGGTGGCTACACCTTC.

The chain uses TRBV9 and TRBJ2-7; possible D gene TRBD2, 5 bases. V gave up 3 bases and J gave up 3 bases, with 22 bases separating them. The length of the CDR3 is 17 residues. CDR1 SGDLS and CDR2 YYNGEE come from the germline V gene. CDR3 in DNA: TGTGCCAGCAGCGCAGCACCCCGGGTCACCGGGGACTACGAGCAGTACTTC. Translating gives CASSAAPRVTGDYEQYF.

The chain couples TRBV9 to TRBJ1-3; possibly TRBD1 for D (6 bases). The CDR3 contains 15 residues. The V gene lost 0 bases and the J gene lost 2 bases, with 9 bases spanning the gap. Germline values: CDR1 SGDLS, CDR2 YYNGEE. CDR3 protein: CASSVEDSTGNTIYF. Written as DNA, the CDR3 is TGTGCCAGCAGCGTAGAGGACAGCACTGGAAACACCATATATTTT.

The chain carries TRBV5-6 and TRBJ2-5; 11 bases are a match to TRBD2. Looked up from germline, CDR1 is SGHDT and CDR2 is YYEEEE. The CDR3 contains 15 residues. Trimming at V came to 0 bases and at J to 2 bases, leaving 0 bases not matched to a gene. The CDR3 here is CASSLGLAGQETQYF. The CDR3 DNA reads TGTGCCAGCAGCTTGGGACTAGCGGGGCAAGAGACCCAGTACTTC.

This chain connects TRBV11-3 to TRBJ2-7; maybe TRBD1 (6 bases). CDR3 length: 13 residues. CDR1 is SGHNT and CDR2 is YENEEA in the germline V gene. Trimming left V 5 bases short and J 1 base short, with 9 bases between. CDR3 coding DNA: TGTGCCAGCAGCCCCCAGGGGTCCTACGAGCAGTACTTC. This sequence encodes CASSPQGSYEQYF.

The rearrangement links TRBV7-9 to TRBJ1-2, with unresolved D. This CDR3 is built from 13 residues. Germline CDR1 SEHNR, CDR2 FQNEAQ (reference sequence). V was clipped by 5 bases and J by 5 bases, with 12 bases between them. The CDR3 DNA reads TGTGCCAGCAGCCCGGGTCTCGTATATGGCTACACCTTC. Translated: CASSPGLVYGYTF.

This chain connects TRBV7-8 to TRBJ1-2; 11 bases match TRBD1. CDR1 is SGHVS, CDR2 FQNEAQ, per germline. This CDR3 comprises 18 residues. Unmatched junction bases numbered 19, after V lost 5 bases and J lost 8 bases. Here the CDR3 reads CASSPPGIRAGQGDGYTF. For the CDR3, the DNA is TGTGCCAGCAGCCCCCCCGGAATTCGAGCGGGACAGGGGGACGGCTACACCTTC.

As DNA, the CDR3 is TGTGCCAGCAGCTTGGTTGAGGCGACCCAGTACTTC. This gives the protein CASSLVEATQYF. The chain carries TRBV5-6 and TRBJ2-5; unclear D gene. This CDR3 spans 12 amino acids. Germline CDR1 reads SGHDT; CDR2 reads YYEEEE. Trimming removed 0 bases at V and 7 bases at J, with 7 bases between.

This chain joins TRBV6-1 and TRBJ1-2; TRBD1 matches at 7 bases. In germline, CDR1 is MNHNS, CDR2 SASEGT. The CDR3 contains 16 residues. With V trimmed by 2 bases and J by 2 bases, 8 bases remained unmatched. CDR3 DNA: TGTGCCAGCAGTGAAAGATCGTCCAGGGGGAACTATGGCTACACCTTC. Its protein product is CASSERSSRGNYGYTF.

The genes are TRBV7-2 and TRBJ1-2; TRBD1 agrees at 10 bases. The CDR3 runs to 15 residues. Germline-derived CDR1 and CDR2 are SGHTA and FQGNSA. The junction had 10 bases not matched to a gene; V was cut back by 5 bases and J by 7 bases. The CDR3: CASSNRTGGRSGYTF. The CDR3 nucleotides read TGTGCCAGCAGCAATCGGACAGGGGGAAGAAGTGGCTACACCTTC.

The V call is TRBV6-1, the J call TRBJ1-5; D not resolved. This CDR3 comprises 13 residues. Germline CDR1 is MNHNS and CDR2 is SASEGT. The V end lost 10 bases, the J end lost 7 bases, and 17 bases lay between the germline ends. CDR3 in amino acids: CAISTGRRQPQHF. CDR3 coding DNA: TGTGCCATCTCTACGGGGAGAAGACAGCCCCAGCATTTT.

The rearrangement joins TRBV19 to TRBJ2-5; D may match TRBD1 or TRBD2 (5 bases each). Germline-derived CDR1 and CDR2 are LNHDA and SQIVND (reference sequence). With 2 bases removed from V and 4 bases from J, the gap between germline ends came to 11 bases. This CDR3 is 14 amino acids long. The CDR3 is CASSIRAGGETQYF. In DNA form, the CDR3 reads TGTGCCAGTAGTATAAGAGCTGGGGGAGAGACCCAGTACTTC.

This chain links TRBV6-4 with TRBJ2-1, with D unclear. V was cut by 5 bases and J by 4 bases, with 9 bases left in between. Germline values: CDR1 MRHNA, CDR2 SNTAGT. The CDR3 totals 13 residues. The CDR3 sequence: CASSWGVYNEQFF. The CDR3, as DNA: TGTGCCAGCAGTTGGGGTGTATACAATGAGCAGTTCTTC.

This chain joins TRBV6-5 and TRBJ2-1, with 10 bases aligning to TRBD1. The CDR3 consists of 15 residues. V lost 6 bases to trimming and J lost 8 bases; unmatched junction nucleotides: 10. Per germline, CDR1 MNHEY and CDR2 SVGAGI. The CDR3 protein is CASRPRDRGRDEQFF. The CDR3 DNA reads as TGTGCCAGCAGGCCACGGGACAGGGGTAGGGATGAGCAGTTCTTC.

The V call is TRBV6-1, the J call TRBJ2-7; 9 nucleotides match TRBD2. The CDR3 loop spans 15 amino acids. CDR1 is MNHNS, CDR2 SASEGT, per germline. V shed 4 bases and J 2 bases; nucleotides not matched to a gene: 6. CDR3 region: CASSVGSGGPYEQYF. The CDR3 DNA reads TGTGCCAGCAGTGTTGGGAGCGGGGGGCCCTACGAGCAGTACTTC.

The CDR3 DNA reads as TGCGCCAGCAGCTTGGTGGTTACTAGCTCCTACAATGAGCAGTTCTTC. Translating gives CASSLVVTSSYNEQFF. V and J are TRBV5-1 and TRBJ2-1, with D maybe TRBD2 (5 bases). V lost 0 bases and J lost 0, with 10 bases in between. CDR1 and CDR2 from the germline V gene are SGHRS and YFSETQ. This CDR3 is 16 amino acids long.